In its sample, the clone carrying this T cell receptor beta chain was seen a few times. Its antigen is undetermined. TCRdb itself ran the RT-PCR reads through MiXCR, one entry per CDR3 protein. The sample records 550,000 to 800,000 distinct CDR3 sequences, about 15% being singletons. The sample comes from a study of response to subunit inactivated influenza vaccine. Study conclusions and caveats: Authors suggested seasonal influenza vaccinations each recruit few new T cells.

This sequence was found in a man aged 45-65 years who received an inactivated influenza vaccine. This specimen was PBMCs from blood, taken less than 15 days before vaccination.

The CDR3 coding sequence is TGTGCCAGCAGACGACAGGTTAGCTCCTACGAGCAGTACTTC. It encodes CASRRQVSSYEQYF. The J gene is TRBJ2-7, the V gene TRBV19; D perhaps matches TRBD1 (6 bases). The V end was cut by 9 bases, the J end by 0 bases, with 15 bases between. The CDR3 totals 14 residues. In germline, CDR1 is LNHDA, CDR2 SQIVND (reference sequence).